Listed below are T cell receptor beta chains from one sample, sequenced in a study of T-cell reconstitution after alpha-beta-depleted transplantation in children. One entry per CDR3 protein results from TCRdb running MiXCR on the PCR reads. The data hold 450,000 to 600,000 distinct CDR3 sequences, with around 19% observed a single time. Sequenced material: PBMCs from the stem cell graft donor, taken from the stem cell graft. These receptors were collected from a human donor who donated a stem cell graft to a child with acute lymphoblastic leukemia. Both conserved end residues are part of each CDR3. Fields, in order: clone size, V gene, J gene, D gene, CDR3 DNA, CDR3 protein. The D gene is left open where the match is weak. Size tells how often a clone was seen (once, few, many) or the class of an expanded clone, and some rows leave it out.

>few|TRBV12-3/TRBV12-4|TRBJ1-5|-
TGTGCCAGCGGTCCAGCCCAGATGGGCAATCAGCCCCAGCATTTT
CASGPAQMGNQPQHF
>-|TRBV20-1|TRBJ1-1|-
TGCAGTGCTAGAGATTGGCGGCGGAACACTGAAGCTTTCTTT
CSARDWRRNTEAFF
>-|TRBV5-6|TRBJ2-7|TRBD2
TGTGCCAGCAGCTTGGAACTAGCGGTAAGCTCCTACGAGCAGTACTTC
CASSLELAVSSYEQYF
>many|TRBV5-1|TRBJ1-2|TRBD1
TGCGCCAGCAGCTTAAGACAGGGGGCTAACTATGGCTACACCTTC
CASSLRQGANYGYTF
>few|TRBV12-3/TRBV12-4|TRBJ2-1|TRBD2
TGTGCCAGCAGTTTCAGGCTAGCGGGAGAGGGCCATGAGCAGTTCTTC
CASSFRLAGEGHEQFF
>-|TRBV4-1|TRBJ2-1|-
TGCGCCAGCAGCCAACCGAGGGGGGAGAAGTTCTTC
CASSQPRGEKFF
>-|TRBV30|TRBJ2-1|-
TGTGCCTGGGGCGGACACCTAAGAACCAATGAGCAGTTCTTC
CAWGGHLRTNEQFF
>-|TRBV29-1|TRBJ2-1|-
TGCAGCGTTGAAGGCACTCCTTCAAGCTCCTACAATGAGCAGTTCTTC
CSVEGTPSSSYNEQFF
>few|TRBV20-1|TRBJ2-1|-
TGCAGTGCGAACGGGATTCTTGGCAATGAGCAGTTCTTC
CSANGILGNEQFF
>once|TRBV6-2/TRBV6-3|TRBJ1-1|-
TGTGCCAGCTCGGATCTTCCGGAGGGAGGAACTGAAGCTTTCTTT
CASSDLPEGGTEAFF
>-|TRBV20-1|TRBJ2-3|TRBD2
TGCAGTGCTACCGGGACTAGCGGGAGGGCCCGGGACTACACAGATACGCAGTATTTT
CSATGTSGRARDYTDTQYF
>many|TRBV5-1|TRBJ2-7|-
TGCGCCAGCGGAGGGGGCCCATCCTCCTACGAGCAGTACTTC
CASGGGPSSYEQYF
>-|TRBV5-1|TRBJ2-7|TRBD1
TGCGCCAGCAGGTTTTTGATACAGGGGAGTGGGGGTAGCTCCTACGAGCAGTACTTC
CASRFLIQGSGGSSYEQYF
>-|TRBV4-1|TRBJ1-2|-
TGCGCCAGCAGCCAGATGGGGGGACAATCTAACTATGGCTACACCTTC
CASSQMGGQSNYGYTF
>-|TRBV7-3|TRBJ2-5|TRBD1
TGTGCCAGCAGCACCGACAGGGATGAGACCCAGTACTTC
CASSTDRDETQYF
>-|TRBV7-9|TRBJ1-1|-
TGTGCCAGCGGGGGGGCGGAAGCTTTCTTT
CASGGAEAFF
>few|TRBV25-1|TRBJ1-2|-
TGTGCCAGCAGTCCCCCGTGGCAGGGGTATGGCTACACCTTC
CASSPPWQGYGYTF
>few|TRBV20-1|TRBJ1-3|TRBD1
TGCAGTGCTAGGTCGACAGGGGTTGGAAACACCATATATTTT
CSARSTGVGNTIYF
>-|TRBV30|TRBJ2-2|TRBD2
TGTGCCTCCAAGGGACTAGCGGGACACGGGGAGCTGTTTTTT
CASKGLAGHGELFF
>-|TRBV20-1|TRBJ2-3|-
TGCAGTGCTAAGGGCGCCAGGGAGGCAGATACGCAGTATTTT
CSAKGAREADTQYF
>-|TRBV7-8|TRBJ2-7|TRBD2
TGTGCCAGCAGACCCGGGAGGGCCATTTCTTACGAGCAGTACTTC
CASRPGRAISYEQYF
>few|TRBV9|TRBJ2-2|-
TGTGCCAGCAGCGTAGTCGACCAGCGGACGGGTGTTTACACCGGGGAGCTGTTTTTT
CASSVVDQRTGVYTGELFF
>many|TRBV15|TRBJ2-1|-
TGTGCCACCAGCACGGGACCCTCTGGCAATGAGCAGTTCTTC
CATSTGPSGNEQFF
>few|TRBV12-3/TRBV12-4|TRBJ1-1|TRBD1
TGTGCCAGCAGTTTAGCAAGGGGGCTGAACACTGAAGCTTTCTTT
CASSLARGLNTEAFF
>many|TRBV5-5|TRBJ2-2|TRBD2
TGTGCCAGCAGCCTAGGGACGGGAGGCTCCGGGGAGCTGTTTTTT
CASSLGTGGSGELFF
>few|TRBV6-1|TRBJ2-7|TRBD1
TGTGCCAGCAGTGAAATCTCAGGGGGAACCTACGAGCAGTACTTC
CASSEISGGTYEQYF
>few|TRBV5-1|TRBJ2-5|-
TGCGCCAGCAGCTTAGGTGGAGGGGGACAAGAGACCCAGTACTTC
CASSLGGGGQETQYF
>many|TRBV5-5|TRBJ2-7|-
TGTGCCAGCAGTCGGACCTGGGGCCCAAACTACGAGCAGTACTTC
CASSRTWGPNYEQYF
>few|TRBV5-1|TRBJ2-7|-
TGCGCCAGCAGCGTTGGGGTTTTGACTGGGGAGCAGTACTTC
CASSVGVLTGEQYF
>-|TRBV6-1|TRBJ1-1|TRBD1
TGTGCCAGCAGTGCAACAGGGGTGCCTCTGAACACTGAAGCTTTCTTT
CASSATGVPLNTEAFF
>-|TRBV9|TRBJ2-5|TRBD2
TGTGCCAGCAGCGAGGGACTAGCGGAACTACAAGAGACCCAGTACTTC
CASSEGLAELQETQYF
>few|TRBV5-1|TRBJ1-2|-
TGCGCCAGCAGCTTGGGGACAGAGTACTATGGCTACACCTTC
CASSLGTEYYGYTF
>many|TRBV20-1|TRBJ2-1|-
TGCAGTGCTAGACACCCCGGGACTCCCATTCCTCAGCAGTTCTTC
CSARHPGTPIPQQFF